This TCR beta chain derives from a study of T cell clonality in common variable immunodeficiency. Notes on the study in general: Repertoire-complication correlations in CVID were limited by patient heterogeneity. CVID subjects had higher TCRbeta clonality than healthy controls, most marked in about a third. Authors noted CVID clonality's cause needs subpopulation repertoire sequencing. Reportedly, TCR beta sequences from common variable immunodeficiency showed fewer deletions and N-nucleotide insertions.

CVID meant reduced serum IgG, IgA and/or IgM plus specific antibody deficiency. TCRdb's copy holds only in-frame clones and misses some; the assay was immunoSEQ multiplex PCR. The table lists roughly 20,000 clones, with no singletons. There are 15 residues in the CDR3. The germline V gene has CDR1 KGHSH and CDR2 LQKENI. This clone was seen more than once but under ten times. Antigen specificity is unknown. The CDR3 end lies 3 residues beyond the end of the read and is filled in from the germline J gene. The chain employs TRBV18 and TRBJ1-1; D gene ambiguous. The sample taken for sequencing was peripheral blood mononuclear cells. This sequence originates from a human donor with common variable immunodeficiency. CDR3 in amino acids: CASSPPYQPGERAFF. The covered CDR3 bases are TGTGCCAGCTCACCACCTTACCAGCCCGGGGAGAGG.